This T cell receptor beta chain is from a study of CD4 T cell repertoires in COVID-19. Points from the study as a whole: SARS-CoV and/or HKU1 spike cultures shared between roughly 7 and 25% of SARS-CoV-2 clonotypes.

Method: immunoSEQ multiplex PCR; TCRdb's copy keeps in-frame clones and lacks some. This table holds some 80,000 clones, about 80% found once. No culture step preceded sequencing of the ex vivo isolated memory T cells. As to this clone: The antigen remains undetermined.

This TCR came from a human donor who had COVID-19. The sequencing here drew on CD4+ T cells from peripheral blood, taken after recovery from COVID-19.

The CDR3 sequence is CASSPTSDYEQYF. The CDR3, as DNA: TGTGCCAGCTCACCGACTAGCGACTACGAGCAGTACTTC. The chain carries TRBV18 and TRBJ2-7; 8 bases map to TRBD2. V was clipped by 3 bases and J by 3 bases; unmatched bases: 1. This CDR3 has 13 amino acids. Germline CDR1 is KGHSH and CDR2 is LQKENI.